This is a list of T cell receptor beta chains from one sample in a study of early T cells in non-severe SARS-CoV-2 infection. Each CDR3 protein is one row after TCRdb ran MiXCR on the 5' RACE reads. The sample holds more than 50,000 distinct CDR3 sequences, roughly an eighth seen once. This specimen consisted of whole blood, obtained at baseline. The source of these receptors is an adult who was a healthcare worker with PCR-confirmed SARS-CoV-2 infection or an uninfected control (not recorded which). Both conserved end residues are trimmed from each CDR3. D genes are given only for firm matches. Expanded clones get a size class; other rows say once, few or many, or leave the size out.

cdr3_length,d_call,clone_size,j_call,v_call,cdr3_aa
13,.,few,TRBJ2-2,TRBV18,ASSQTGRYTGELF
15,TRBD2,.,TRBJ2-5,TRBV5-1,ASSFPRTSGGLETQY
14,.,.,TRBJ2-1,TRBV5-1,ASSLAEGLGRNEQF
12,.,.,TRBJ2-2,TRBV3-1,ASSQEVLIGELF
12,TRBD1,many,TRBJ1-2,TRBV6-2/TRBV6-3,ASSLQGGAGGYT
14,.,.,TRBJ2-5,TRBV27,ASSLVGAVGRETQY
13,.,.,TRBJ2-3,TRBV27,ASSLQAYSTDTQY
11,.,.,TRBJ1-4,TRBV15,ATSRVFDPKLF
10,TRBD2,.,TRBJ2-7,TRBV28,ASSRLAGEQY
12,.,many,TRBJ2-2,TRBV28,ASSILGYTGELF
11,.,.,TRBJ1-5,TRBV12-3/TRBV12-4,ASSLAGGKAQH
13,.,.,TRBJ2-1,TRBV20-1,SARGRWSSYNEQF
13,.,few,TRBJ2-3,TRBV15,ATSRDGQGKDTQY
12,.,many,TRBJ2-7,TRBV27,ASSLRQAGYEQY
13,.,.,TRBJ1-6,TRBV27,ASSLSTEGGSPLH
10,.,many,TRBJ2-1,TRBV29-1,SVDGGYNEQF
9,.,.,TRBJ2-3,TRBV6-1,ASTCINTQY
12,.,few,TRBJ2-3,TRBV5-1,ASSLRGTTDTQY
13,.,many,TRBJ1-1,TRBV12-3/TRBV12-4,ASSLSGTVNTEAF
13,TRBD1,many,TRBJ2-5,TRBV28,ASSFLGQGRQTQY